Given below is one TCR beta chain in context. The data were obtained in a study of blood T cell repertoires in COVID-19. Study in general: T cells, B-cell-depleted T cells, or PBMCs supplied cDNA or gDNA.

Participants, 18 to 89 years old, spanned under 25 US areas. Clinical history reported by participants formed the basis on which cohorts were assigned. V lost 6 bases, J lost 6 bases, and 17 bases lay in between. The germline CDR1 and CDR2 sequences are SNHLY and FYNNEI. This CDR3 region has 14 residues. TCRdb's table, derived via immunoSEQ multiplex PCR, lists solely in-frame clones and lacks some. The sample shows over 300,000 clones, roughly 90% of them seen only once. This rearrangement joins TRBV2 to TRBJ1-1; D possibly corresponds to TRBD1 (5 bases). Sequencing was carried out using PBMCs or T cells enriched from blood (not recorded which). The receptor's source is a woman in her 30s with acute COVID-19. The CDR3 region has the DNA TGTGCCAGCAGACCGGGACCCAGGAGGGCTGAAGCTTTCTTT. It codes for CASRPGPRRAEAFF.